The 32 T cell receptor beta chains in this list originate from one sample, sequenced in a study of T cells after yellow fever vaccination. In TCRdb, the 5' RACE reads were re-called with MiXCR into one record per CDR3 protein. The repertoire consists of around 310,000 distinct CDR3 sequences, with approximately 4.5% occurring once and the leading ten covering around 19%. Sequenced here: PBMCs, sampled 15 days after the yellow fever booster vaccination. The receptors come from a man aged 18 to 30 who received the YFV17D yellow fever vaccine.

This clonotype was detected only a few times. V and J are TRBV5-1 and TRBJ1-1; no clear D. This CDR3 contains 15 residues. Trimming removed 4 bases at V and 1 base at J, with 14 bases between. Germline V gene lookup returns CDR1 SGHRS and CDR2 YFSETQ. CDR3 loop: CASSPLGAPNTEAFF. Here the CDR3 DNA reads TGCGCCAGCAGCCCCCTCGGTGCCCCGAACACTGAAGCTTTCTTT.

The table lists this clonotype with many counts. The rearrangement links TRBV7-9 to TRBJ2-1; no reliable D call. V was clipped by 2 bases and J by 5 bases, with 7 bases between them. The CDR3 covers 13 residues. Per germline, CDR1 SEHNR and CDR2 FQNEAQ (reference sequence). In DNA form, the CDR3 reads TGTGCCAGCAGCTTATTTTCGGACAATGAGCAGTTCTTC. It codes for CASSLFSDNEQFF.

The V call is TRBV12-3 or TRBV12-4, the J call TRBJ1-1, with 8 bases fitting TRBD1. The V segment lost 6 bases and the J segment 4 bases; nucleotides outside the gene matches: 10. CDR3 length: 15 amino acids. In nucleotides, the CDR3 is TGTGCCAGCAGCCGAACTCTAGGACAGGGCACTGAAGCTTTCTTT. Translated: CASSRTLGQGTEAFF.

The DNA of the CDR3 is TGTGCCAGCCATCCGGAAACAGATACGCAGTATTTT. It is translated as CASHPETDTQYF. This chain uses TRBV18 with TRBJ2-3, with unresolved D. Trimming took 8 bases from V and 3 from J, leaving 9 bases between them. The length of the CDR3 is 12 residues. Germline V CDR1 and CDR2: KGHSH, LQKENI.

This clonotype was counted ten times or more. The chain couples TRBV5-1 to TRBJ2-1; 8 positions match TRBD1. CDR3 length: 14 amino acids. The V gene end was trimmed by 3 bases and the J gene end by 10 bases; junction bases not matched to a gene: 9. CDR1 is SGHRS and CDR2 is YFSETQ in the germline V gene. In nucleotides, the CDR3 is TGCGCCAGCAGCTCGCCGGACAGGGATTACGAGCAGTTCTTC. The encoded protein is CASSSPDRDYEQFF.

The chain is built from TRBV2 and TRBJ1-2; D call uncertain. CDR3 size: 13 residues. V gave up 6 bases and J gave up 3 bases, with 11 bases separating them. The germline gives CDR1 SNHLY, CDR2 FYNNEI. The CDR3 DNA follows: TGTGCCAGCAGCCTGGAAGCGCACTATGGCTACACCTTC. Encoded protein: CASSLEAHYGYTF.

This clonotype was seen repeatedly, ten times or more. The chain joins TRBV5-5 to TRBJ2-5; maybe TRBD2 (7 bases). This CDR3 contains 16 residues. The germline V gene encodes CDR1 SGHKS and CDR2 YYEKEE (reference sequence). The ends were cut back, 0 bases at V and 6 bases at J, with 18 bases in the middle. The CDR3 is CASSLAEGGFSKTQYF. As DNA, the CDR3 is TGTGCCAGCAGCTTGGCCGAGGGGGGGTTCAGTAAGACCCAGTACTTC.

This clonotype was found many times. This chain joins TRBV5-1 and TRBJ2-2; tentatively, D is TRBD1 (5 bases). There are 13 residues in the CDR3. V lost 5 bases to trimming and J lost 5 bases, with 10 bases between them. Looked up from germline, CDR1 is SGHRS and CDR2 is YFSETQ. CDR3 sequence (DNA): TGCGCCAGCAGAATGACAGATACCGGGGAGCTGTTTTTT. Translation gives CASRMTDTGELFF.

This clonotype was seen more than once but under ten times. This chain connects TRBV18 to TRBJ2-2; 8 bases agree with TRBD1. The CDR3 sequence is 13 residues long. V lost 5 bases, J lost 6 bases, and 2 bases stayed unmatched. In germline, CDR1 is KGHSH, CDR2 LQKENI. CDR3 sequence (DNA): TGTGCCAGCTCATCGGACAGGGCCGGGGAGCTGTTTTTT. Protein product: CASSSDRAGELFF.

V gene TRBV5-1 combines with J gene TRBJ2-7; D not certain. CDR3 size: 19 residues. From germline, CDR1 is SGHRS and CDR2 YFSETQ. Deletions cut 0 bases from V and 2 bases from J, with 24 bases between. The CDR3 sequence is CASSLEGKPPPLRPYEQYF. CDR3 in DNA: TGCGCCAGCAGCTTGGAAGGAAAACCGCCCCCCTTACGCCCCTACGAGCAGTACTTC. Filled out from reference TRBV5-1 and TRBJ2-7, the complete variable domain reads KAGVTQTPRYLIKTRGQQVTLSCSPISGHRSVSWYQQTPGQGLQFLFEYFSETQRNKGNFPGRFSGRQFSNSRSEMNVSTLELGDSALYLCASSLEGKPPPLRPYEQYFGPGTRLTVT.

This clonotype was seen many times. The CDR3 loop is CASSFGWQDYGYTF. CDR3 nucleotide sequence: TGTGCCAGCAGCTTTGGGTGGCAGGACTATGGCTACACCTTC. V usage is TRBV5-5 and J usage is TRBJ1-2; D unclear. This CDR3 region has 14 residues. From germline, CDR1 is SGHKS and CDR2 YYEKEE (reference sequence). V lost 2 bases and J 3 bases, leaving 11 bases between the germline ends.

The chain is built from TRBV5-4 and TRBJ2-3; D is unclear. Trimming removed 6 bases from V and 4 bases from J, with 12 bases in between. CDR1 is SGHNT, CDR2 YYREEE, per germline (reference sequence). This CDR3 is 13 amino acids long. CDR3 amino acids: CASTDISSDTQYF. In DNA form, the CDR3 reads TGTGCCAGCACCGACATTAGTTCAGATACGCAGTATTTT.

This clonotype was recorded only once. V gene TRBV11-3 combines with J gene TRBJ2-7; 11 bases are shared with TRBD2. V dropped 5 bases and J dropped 5; count of bases not matched to a gene: 5. This CDR3 region has 14 residues. From germline, CDR1 is SGHNT and CDR2 YENEEA. The CDR3 sequence: CASSRSGGANEQYF. Written as DNA, the CDR3 is TGTGCCAGCAGCCGTAGCGGGGGGGCCAACGAGCAGTACTTC.

This clonotype turned up a few times. This chain uses TRBV3-1 with TRBJ2-7; no firm D call. V was trimmed by 0 bases and J by 6 bases, leaving 6 bases between them. The CDR3 is 12 amino acids. Germline CDR1 reads LGHDT; CDR2 reads YNNKEL (reference sequence). This chain's CDR3 is CASSQEYSEQYF. CDR3 bases: TGTGCCAGCAGCCAAGAATACTCCGAGCAGTACTTC.

At least ten counts were recorded for this clonotype. The chain is built from TRBV5-6 and TRBJ1-1; the D gene is possibly TRBD1 (5 bases). This CDR3 region has 15 residues. V was shortened by 2 bases and J by 4 bases, with 15 bases between the two germline ends. Germline CDR1 and CDR2: SGHDT and YYEEEE. CDR3 nucleotide sequence: TGTGCCAGCAGCTTACCGGGGGAAGGTGGCACTGAAGCTTTCTTT. It yields the protein CASSLPGEGGTEAFF. Variable domain in full (rest from reference TRBV5-6 and TRBJ1-1): DAGVTQSPTHLIKTRGQQVTLRCSPKSGHDTVSWYQQALGQGPQFIFQYYEEEERQRGNFPDRFSGHQFPNYSSELNVNALLLGDSALYLCASSLPGEGGTEAFFGQGTRLTVV.

This clonotype showed up just a few times. The chain couples TRBV12-3 or TRBV12-4 to TRBJ1-2, with 9 bases aligning to TRBD1. The ends lost 5 bases at V and 2 bases at J; junction bases unmatched: 6. The CDR3 is 15 residues long. DNA for the CDR3: TGTGCCAGCAGTGACGCCGGACAGGGGAACTATGGCTACACCTTC. The encoded protein is CASSDAGQGNYGYTF.

This clonotype came up a few times. The V call is TRBV30, the J call TRBJ2-2; the D gene is possibly TRBD1 (5 bases). The CDR3 length is 15 residues. Germline assignment: CDR1 GTSNPN and CDR2 SVGIG (reference sequence). Trimming cost V 2 bases and J 8 bases, with 18 bases left between them. DNA for the CDR3: TGTGCCTGGAGTAATGGGCAGGGTGTCAGGGGGGAGCTGTTTTTT. This encodes CAWSNGQGVRGELFF.

This clonotype was seen repeatedly, ten times or more. The V call is TRBV10-3, the J call TRBJ2-2; the D is unclear. The CDR3 contains 13 residues. Per germline, CDR1 ENHRY and CDR2 SYGVKD. The V and J ends lost 4 bases and 2 bases respectively, with 5 bases between them. This chain's CDR3 is CAISASNTGELFF. The DNA of the CDR3 is TGTGCCATCAGTGCCTCTAACACCGGGGAGCTGTTTTTT.

The chain is built from TRBV2 and TRBJ2-5; D is ambiguous. V lost 3 bases, J lost 2 bases, and 13 bases lay in between. The CDR3 is 15 amino acids. Germline values: CDR1 SNHLY, CDR2 FYNNEI. CDR3: CASSDLGTGQETQYF. CDR3 nucleotides: TGTGCCAGCAGTGATTTGGGTACTGGACAAGAGACCCAGTACTTC.

This clonotype appeared many times. This chain connects TRBV4-1 to TRBJ1-2; 9 bases match TRBD1. J was trimmed by 8 bases and V by 3 bases; bases with no gene match: 7. The CDR3 consists of 14 residues. Germline CDR1 is MGHRA and CDR2 is YSYEKL. Here the CDR3 reads CASSHSWTGEGYTF. DNA for the CDR3: TGCGCCAGCAGCCATTCTTGGACAGGGGAAGGCTACACCTTC.

The V gene is TRBV28, the J gene TRBJ1-3, with TRBD1 matching 7 bases. Germline-derived CDR1 and CDR2 are MDHEN and SYDVKM. The CDR3 runs to 15 residues. Trimming removed 3 bases from V and 0 bases from J; junction bases left unmatched: 2. The CDR3 spells CASSLTGNSGNTIYF. DNA for the CDR3: TGTGCCAGCAGTTTGACAGGGAACTCTGGAAACACCATATATTTT.

This clonotype was counted at least ten times. The chain links TRBV4-3 to TRBJ2-2; D is unclear. Deletions cut 2 bases from V and 3 bases from J, with 7 bases between. Germline V lookup: CDR1 LGHNA, CDR2 YSLEER. The CDR3 length is 14 residues. CDR3: CASSQSPDTGELFF. The CDR3 DNA reads as TGCGCCAGCAGCCAATCGCCGGACACCGGGGAGCTGTTTTTT.

The chain combines TRBV3-1 with TRBJ2-2; 12 nucleotides line up with TRBD2. Germline V gives CDR1 LGHDT, CDR2 YNNKEL (reference sequence). The CDR3 loop spans 18 amino acids. The V gene end was trimmed by 2 bases and the J gene end by 3 bases; junction bases not matched to a gene: 7. CDR3 coding DNA: TGTGCCAGCAGCCAACCTAGCGGGGGGGTGTTTGACACCGGGGAGCTGTTTTTT. This gives the protein CASSQPSGGVFDTGELFF.

This clonotype has more than one count but fewer than ten. The rearrangement uses TRBV20-1 and TRBJ2-2; no firm D call. CDR3 size: 12 residues. V dropped 5 bases and J dropped 6 bases, with 10 bases sitting between them. Germline CDR1 and CDR2: DFQATT and SNEGSKA (reference sequence). The CDR3 region is CSAPSLAGELFF. CDR3 DNA sequence: TGCAGTGCTCCGAGTTTGGCCGGGGAGCTGTTTTTT.

At least ten counts were recorded for this clonotype. The gene calls are TRBV19 and TRBJ1-3; TRBD1 is a possible D gene (5 bases). Germline V gene lookup returns CDR1 LNHDA and CDR2 SQIVND (reference sequence). This CDR3 has 13 residues. Trimming left V 9 bases short and J 10 bases short, with 19 bases between. The CDR3 nucleotides read TGTGCCAGCAGGCCGGGGGTGCCGAGGACCATATATTTT. Translating it yields CASRPGVPRTIYF.

This clonotype was recorded many times. The V and J genes are TRBV29-1 and TRBJ1-2, with 8 bases matching TRBD1. CDR1 SQVTM and CDR2 ANQGSEA come from the germline V gene. The CDR3 loop spans 11 amino acids. V lost 6 bases to trimming and J lost 7 bases; unmatched junction nucleotides: 4. CDR3 sequence (DNA): TGCAGCGTAGGACAGGGCCGTGGCTACACCTTC. This translates into CSVGQGRGYTF.

This clonotype came up many times. This chain connects TRBV5-1 to TRBJ1-3; D gene ambiguous. Germline V lookup: CDR1 SGHRS, CDR2 YFSETQ. Trimming cost V 0 bases and J 2 bases, with 6 bases left between them. The CDR3 spans 14 residues. The CDR3 coding sequence is TGCGCCAGCAGCTTGGGGACGGCTGGAAACACCATATATTTT. Protein sequence: CASSLGTAGNTIYF.

The CDR3 loop reads CSASEGADNNSPLHF. In DNA, the CDR3 is TGCAGTGCTAGCGAGGGGGCGGATAATAATTCACCCCTCCACTTT. This chain uses TRBV20-1 with TRBJ1-6, with 7 bases identical to TRBD1. Germline V gene sequence: CDR1 DFQATT, CDR2 SNEGSKA (reference sequence). The CDR3 loop spans 15 amino acids. The V and J ends lost 3 bases and 5 bases, in that order; junction bases with no gene match: 7.

In its sample, this clonotype was seen a few times. The rearrangement uses TRBV5-1 and TRBJ2-3, with TRBD2 identical over 10 bases. V lost 2 bases to trimming and J lost 1 base; unmatched junction nucleotides: 4. In germline, CDR1 is SGHRS, CDR2 YFSETQ. The CDR3 length is 16 residues. The CDR3 spells CASSFGLADGTDTQYF. In nucleotides, the CDR3 is TGCGCCAGCAGCTTTGGACTAGCGGACGGCACAGATACGCAGTATTTT.

This clonotype has only a few counts. V is TRBV7-2 and J is TRBJ1-2; the D gene is possibly TRBD1 (5 bases). CDR3 length: 16 residues. With 1 base removed from V and 7 bases from J, the gap between germline ends came to 19 bases. Germline CDR1 SGHTA, CDR2 FQGNSA. The CDR3 nucleotides are TGTGCCAGCAGCTTAGTAGGCTCCGCAGGGTCACTTGGCTACACCTTC. Translated, it gives CASSLVGSAGSLGYTF.

This clonotype was detected only a few times. This chain joins TRBV12-3 or TRBV12-4 and TRBJ2-3, with 13 bases matching TRBD2. Germline trimming cut 7 bases from V and 4 bases from J; bases unmatched to any gene: 14. This CDR3 region has 18 residues. As DNA, the CDR3 is TGTGCCAGCACCCCCGCGGGACTAGCGGGGATCGGCGCAGATACGCAGTATTTT. Translated: CASTPAGLAGIGADTQYF.

This clonotype was seen repeatedly, ten times or more. This chain uses TRBV20-1 with TRBJ1-4, with TRBD1 identical over 7 bases. Trimming at V came to 1 base and at J to 6 bases, leaving 8 bases not matched to a gene. This CDR3 is 15 amino acids long. Germline V gene lookup returns CDR1 DFQATT and CDR2 SNEGSKA (reference sequence). CDR3 in DNA: TGCAGTGCTAGAGGGAGTGGGACAGCACATGAAAAACTGTTTTTT. Amino acid sequence: CSARGSGTAHEKLFF.